This entry lists 10 T cell receptor beta chains sequenced from one sample in a study of siplizumab effects on memory and regulatory T cells. Assay: immunoSEQ multiplex PCR; the TCRdb copy retains only in-frame clones and omits some. The sample holds approximately 94,000 clones; more than 90% are singletons and the top ten take 0.14% to 0.15%. The sequenced material came from CD4+ T cells sorted from blood. These receptors originate from a human donor in good health.

This clone was detected only a few times. The chain combines TRBV19 with TRBJ2-7; D is uncertain. Per germline, CDR1 LNHDA and CDR2 SQIVND (reference sequence). This CDR3 has 11 residues. Trimming took 7 bases from V and 4 from J, leaving 8 bases between them. CDR3 residues: CASMKGYEQYF. Here the CDR3 DNA reads TGTGCCAGTATGAAGGGTTACGAGCAGTACTTC. Combining the CDR3 with reference TRBV19 and TRBJ2-7 gives the whole variable domain DGGITQSPKYLFRKEGQNVTLSCEQNLNHDAMYWYRQDPGQGLRLIYYSQIVNDFQKGDIAEGYSVSREKKESFPLTVTSAQKNPTAFYLCASMKGYEQYFGPGTRLTVT.

This chain connects TRBV5-1 to TRBJ1-2; the D gene is possibly TRBD1 (5 bases). Germline CDR1 is SGHRS and CDR2 is YFSETQ. Trimming shortened V by 2 bases and J by 4 bases, and 15 bases separated the two germline ends. This CDR3 is built from 15 residues. The CDR3, as DNA: TGCGCCAGCAGCTTCGTTGCAGGGTCTGGCTATGGCTACACCTTC. Amino acids: CASSFVAGSGYGYTF. The whole variable domain, filled in from reference TRBV5-1 and TRBJ1-2, reads KAGVTQTPRYLIKTRGQQVTLSCSPISGHRSVSWYQQTPGQGLQFLFEYFSETQRNKGNFPGRFSGRQFSNSRSEMNVSTLELGDSALYLCASSFVAGSGYGYTFGSGTRLTVV.

This chain connects TRBV7-2 to TRBJ2-4; D tentatively reads TRBD1 or TRBD2 (5 bases each). The CDR3 consists of 13 residues. Germline CDR1 and CDR2: SGHTA and FQGNSA. V shed 5 bases and J shed 3 bases, with 8 bases lying between them. CDR3 residues: CASSGAGKNIQYF. In DNA form, the CDR3 reads TGTGCCAGCAGCGGGGCGGGCAAAAACATTCAGTACTTC.

This clone has more than one count but fewer than ten. The chain uses TRBV7-9 and TRBJ1-5; D is possibly TRBD1 (5 bases). The ends were cut back, 4 bases at V and 4 bases at J, with 17 bases in the middle. The germline V gene encodes CDR1 SEHNR and CDR2 FQNEAQ (reference sequence). The CDR3 length is 16 residues. For the CDR3, the DNA is TGTGCCAGCAGCTCATCCGTCGGGGGTCGAAATCAGCCCCAGCATTTT. Amino acids: CASSSSVGGRNQPQHF.

The chain combines TRBV2 with TRBJ2-5; 9 bases align to TRBD2. Germline V CDR1 and CDR2: SNHLY, FYNNEI. Trimming took 6 bases from V and 1 from J; bases not matched to a gene: 9. This CDR3 is 16 amino acids long. CDR3 nucleotides: TGTGCCAGCAGGCCCCCGCTAGCGGGGTTCCAAGAGACCCAGTACTTC. This translates into CASRPPLAGFQETQYF.

The chain links TRBV7-2 to TRBJ1-6; 7 positions match TRBD1. The junction had 7 bases not matched to a gene; V was cut back by 5 bases and J by 6 bases. Germline V gene data show CDR1 as SGHTA and CDR2 as FQGNSA. The CDR3 is 15 amino acids. The CDR3 coding sequence is TGTGCCAGCAGCCAACTGGGACAGCCTAATTCACCCCTCCACTTT. As protein: CASSQLGQPNSPLHF.

V is TRBV19 and J is TRBJ1-1, with D uncertain. The germline gives CDR1 LNHDA, CDR2 SQIVND (reference sequence). The CDR3 totals 13 residues. Trimming stripped 7 bases from V and 6 bases from J, with 15 bases between. DNA of the CDR3: TGTGCCAGTACCGCGATGGTGGATGCTGAAGCTTTCTTT. This gives the protein CASTAMVDAEAFF.

V usage is TRBV6-5 and J usage is TRBJ1-1; 8 bases are a match to TRBD1. The CDR3 totals 14 residues. Germline CDR1 MNHEY, CDR2 SVGAGI. V shed 3 bases, J shed 5 bases, and the junction held 5 bases outside the gene matches. The CDR3 loop is CASSYQGAGTEAFF. CDR3 DNA: TGTGCCAGCAGTTATCAGGGGGCCGGAACTGAAGCTTTCTTT.

In its sample, this clone was seen once. The CDR3 DNA reads as TGTGCCAGCAGTGGGGTATTGACAGGGTTTAACGAGCAGTACTTC. This codes for CASSGVLTGFNEQYF. V gene TRBV6-1 combines with J gene TRBJ2-7; 7 bases are a match to TRBD1. Germline CDR1 reads MNHNS; CDR2 reads SASEGT. This CDR3 is 15 amino acids long. V gave up 4 bases and J gave up 5 bases; unmatched junction bases: 11.

This chain uses TRBV7-9 with TRBJ2-2; 14 bases match TRBD2. With 4 bases clipped from V and 4 bases from J, the junction kept 8 bases outside the gene matches. CDR3 length equals 18 residues. The germline CDR1 and CDR2 sequences are SEHNR and FQNEAQ (reference sequence). The CDR3 sequence: CASSSSGLAGVRTGELFF. The CDR3 DNA reads TGTGCCAGCAGCTCATCGGGACTAGCGGGAGTCCGCACCGGGGAGCTGTTTTTT.